These 26 T cell receptor beta chains share one sample of origin, sequenced in a study of cytomegalovirus exposure and HLA in healthy donors. The protocol was immunoSEQ multiplex PCR, while the TCRdb copy is restricted to in-frame clones and leaves out a portion. The profile shows hundreds of thousands of clones, 70% to 90% of them singletons. Material for sequencing was PBMCs. These receptor sequences come from a woman between 18 and 30 years old in good health and CMV-seronegative.

For the CDR3, the DNA is TGTGCCAGCAGTTTAAGGACAGGGGGGTATGGCTACACCTTC. This translates into CASSLRTGGYGYTF. The chain couples TRBV27 to TRBJ1-2; 10 positions match TRBD1. Trimming cost V 2 bases and J 5 bases; bases outside gene matches: 2. The CDR3 sequence is 14 residues long. CDR1 MNHEY and CDR2 SMNVEV come from the germline V gene (reference sequence).

The chain recombines TRBV7-9 with TRBJ2-7, with D tentatively TRBD1 (5 bases). V lost 5 bases and J lost 1, with 12 bases in between. Germline lookup yields CDR1 SEHNR and CDR2 FQNEAQ (reference sequence). The CDR3 covers 14 residues. The CDR3 here is CASSVTGSSYEQYF. The DNA of the CDR3 is TGTGCCAGCAGCGTAACAGGTTCTTCCTACGAGCAGTACTTC.

Here the CDR3 reads CASRPQTGRGTEAFF. As DNA, the CDR3 is TGTGCCAGCAGACCACAGACAGGGCGAGGCACTGAAGCTTTCTTT. The gene calls are TRBV28 and TRBJ1-1, with TRBD1 matching 7 bases. V gave up 6 bases and J gave up 4 bases; unmatched junction bases: 11. This CDR3 has 15 amino acids. Germline assignment: CDR1 MDHEN and CDR2 SYDVKM.

This chain links TRBV11-2 with TRBJ2-7; the D is unclear. CDR3 size: 11 residues. Trimming shortened V by 2 bases and J by 4 bases, and 3 bases separated the two germline ends. Germline CDR1 is SGHAT and CDR2 is FQNNGV. The CDR3 nucleotides are TGTGCCAGCAGCTTAACTTACGAGCAGTACTTC. It encodes CASSLTYEQYF.

The rearrangement links TRBV28 to TRBJ2-2; 8 nucleotides align to TRBD2. CDR1 is MDHEN, CDR2 SYDVKM, per germline. This CDR3 spans 14 amino acids. With V trimmed by 5 bases and J by 4 bases, 3 bases remained unmatched. CDR3 region: CASSLAGTTGELFF. The CDR3 nucleotides read TGTGCCAGCAGTCTAGCGGGTACCACCGGGGAGCTGTTTTTT.

The chain links TRBV2 to TRBJ2-7; unclear D gene. CDR1 SNHLY and CDR2 FYNNEI come from the germline V gene. V was trimmed by 8 bases and J by 6 bases, leaving 5 bases between them. The CDR3 length is 9 residues. CDR3 sequence: CASPSEQYF. CDR3 sequence (DNA): TGTGCCAGCCCTTCCGAGCAGTACTTC.

The rearrangement joins TRBV27 to TRBJ1-4; TRBD1 might be the D (6 bases). CDR1 MNHEY and CDR2 SMNVEV come from the germline V gene (reference sequence). CDR3 length equals 17 residues. V was cut by 5 bases and J by 6 bases, with 22 bases left in between. The CDR3 bases are TGTGCCAGCAGTATAACGCCCGGGACAAGTAGTTATGAAAAACTGTTTTTT. Translated, it gives CASSITPGTSSYEKLFF.

The gene calls are TRBV27 and TRBJ2-2; 9 bases are a match to TRBD1. Germline CDR1 MNHEY, CDR2 SMNVEV (reference sequence). V lost 3 bases and J lost 6; bases outside the gene matches: 8. The CDR3 runs to 16 residues. CDR3 nucleotides: TGTGCCAGCAGTTTGCCGGGACAGGGAACTTCCGGGGAGCTGTTTTTT. Translating it yields CASSLPGQGTSGELFF.

This chain links TRBV7-2 with TRBJ2-3; 8 nucleotides align to TRBD2. The J segment lost 2 bases and the V segment lost 4 bases, leaving 14 bases of the junction unmatched. CDR1 and CDR2 from the germline V gene are SGHTA and FQGNSA. This CDR3 has 18 residues. CDR3 sequence (DNA): TGTGCCAGCAGCTCGCGGACTAGCCGCTCCCAGGTCACAGATACGCAGTATTTT. It specifies CASSSRTSRSQVTDTQYF.

This clone was seen a few times. The genes are TRBV9 and TRBJ1-5; D remains ambiguous. Trimming shortened V by 2 bases and J by 9 bases, and 6 bases separated the two germline ends. Germline CDR1 reads SGDLS; CDR2 reads YYNGEE. The CDR3 has 11 residues. The CDR3 nucleotides read TGTGCCAGCAGCGTCGCAGGGCCCCAGCATTTT. Residues: CASSVAGPQHF. The variable domain in full, with the rest retrieved from reference TRBV9 and TRBJ1-5, is DSGVTQTPKHLITATGQRVTLRCSPRSGDLSVYWYQQSLDQGLQFLIQYYNGEERAKGNILERFSAQQFPDLHSELNLSSLELGDSALYFCASSVAGPQHFGDGTRLSIL.

V usage is TRBV9 and J usage is TRBJ1-6; TRBD1 is a possible D gene (5 bases). V was trimmed by 0 bases and J by 10 bases, leaving 14 bases between them. This CDR3 is 15 amino acids long. The V gene's germline CDR1 is SGDLS and CDR2 YYNGEE. Here the CDR3 DNA reads TGTGCCAGCAGCGTAGAATACCAGGGAGGATCACCCCTCCACTTT. Translating gives CASSVEYQGGSPLHF.

This clone was detected only once. This chain's CDR3 is CATSTGGETGELFF. The CDR3 DNA follows: TGTGCCACCAGCACAGGGGGCGAGACCGGGGAGCTGTTTTTT. The V and J genes are TRBV15 and TRBJ2-2; 8 nucleotides align to TRBD1. The CDR3 contains 14 residues. From germline, CDR1 is LNHNV and CDR2 YYDKDF (reference sequence). The V and J ends lost 4 bases and 5 bases, in that order; junction bases with no gene match: 3.

The gene calls are TRBV6-1 and TRBJ2-7; D may be TRBD2 (5 bases). Trimming left V 0 bases short and J 8 bases short, with 14 bases between. The CDR3 is made up of 14 amino acids. Germline CDR1 is MNHNS and CDR2 is SASEGT. In nucleotides, the CDR3 is TGTGCCAGCAGTGAAGCGCTTCGTACGGGAAAGCAGTACTTC. Encoded protein: CASSEALRTGKQYF.

This clone was observed once. The gene calls are TRBV21-1 and TRBJ2-1; TRBD1, as called in the table, went unchecked against the DNA. TRBV21-1 is labeled a pseudogene. The length of the CDR3 is 16 residues. CDR3: CASSKADRGPSNEQFF. CDR3 coding DNA: TGTGCCAGCAGCAAGGCGGACAGGGGACCCTCCAATGAGCAGTTCTTC.

The V gene is TRBV28, the J gene TRBJ2-5, with 8 bases lining up with TRBD2. This CDR3 region has 13 residues. With 5 bases clipped from V and 3 bases from J, the junction kept 2 bases outside the gene matches. Germline loops: CDR1 MDHEN, CDR2 SYDVKM. Written as DNA, the CDR3 is TGTGCCAGCAGTGTAGCGGGGAAAGAGACCCAGTACTTC. This encodes CASSVAGKETQYF.

The chain couples TRBV28 to TRBJ1-5, with D tentatively TRBD1 (5 bases). V lost 1 base, J lost 6 bases, and 7 bases lay in between. Germline V gene sequence: CDR1 MDHEN, CDR2 SYDVKM. The CDR3 is 13 residues long. The DNA of the CDR3 is TGTGCCAGCAGTTTATCGGGACTTCAGCCCCAGCATTTT. Translated: CASSLSGLQPQHF.

The V gene is TRBV11-1, the J gene TRBJ2-3; D unresolved. The CDR3 totals 14 residues. Germline V gene sequence: CDR1 SGHAT, CDR2 FQDESV (reference sequence). V was pared by 4 bases and J by 2 bases, with 10 bases between. The CDR3, as DNA: TGTGCCAGCAGCTCCCCAGGTTACACAGATACGCAGTATTTT. Amino acids: CASSSPGYTDTQYF.

The chain is built from TRBV11-2 and TRBJ2-3; D gene uncertain. The CDR3 has 14 residues. Deletions cut 0 bases from V and 2 bases from J, with 6 bases between. The germline V gene encodes CDR1 SGHAT and CDR2 FQNNGV. The CDR3 nucleotides are TGTGCCAGCAGCTTAGACAGACACACAGATACGCAGTATTTT. It translates to CASSLDRHTDTQYF.

This clone was seen only a few times. V and J are TRBV27 and TRBJ1-2; a possible D gene is TRBD1 (6 bases). Trimming cost V 0 bases and J 6 bases, with 14 bases left between them. CDR1 and CDR2 from the germline V gene are MNHEY and SMNVEV (reference sequence). This CDR3 has 15 residues. The CDR3 loop reads CASSLSPGGRNGYTF. CDR3 nucleotide sequence: TGTGCCAGCAGTTTATCTCCCGGGGGGCGGAATGGCTACACCTTC.

The rearrangement links TRBV20-1 to TRBJ1-2; TRBD1 is a possible D gene (5 bases). Between the trimmed V and J ends, which lost 8 bases and 4 bases, there was a span of 11 bases. Germline assignment: CDR1 DFQATT and CDR2 SNEGSKA (reference sequence). The CDR3 covers 11 residues. CDR3 amino acids: CSNRFIYGYTF. In DNA form, the CDR3 reads TGCAGTAACAGGTTCATCTATGGCTACACCTTC.

Written as DNA, the CDR3 is TGTGCCAGCAGCTTAGCGGGACAGGGCTACGAGCAGTACTTC. It encodes CASSLAGQGYEQYF. The chain employs TRBV7-9 and TRBJ2-7; the match to TRBD1 covers 9 bases. This CDR3 has 14 residues. Germline values: CDR1 SEHNR, CDR2 FQNEAQ (reference sequence). The J segment lost 3 bases and the V segment lost 0 bases, leaving 0 bases of the junction unmatched. Looking up the rest from reference TRBV7-9 and TRBJ2-7 gives the full variable domain: DTGVSQNPRHKITKRGQNVTFRCDPISEHNRLYWYRQTLGQGPEFLTYFQNEAQLEKSRLLSDRFSAERPKGSFSTLEIQRTEQGDSAMYLCASSLAGQGYEQYFGPGTRLTVT.

V gene TRBV27 combines with J gene TRBJ2-7, with 12 bases fitting TRBD2. V trimming: 6 bases; J trimming: 3 bases; junction bases outside the gene matches: 9. CDR1 is MNHEY and CDR2 is SMNVEV in the germline V gene (reference sequence). CDR3 size: 16 residues. In DNA form, the CDR3 reads TGTGCCAGCAGCTTCCTGTCGACTAGCGGGAGCTACGAGCAGTACTTC. Its translation is CASSFLSTSGSYEQYF.

V usage is TRBV28 and J usage is TRBJ2-7, with D maybe TRBD2 (5 bases). The germline V and J ends were trimmed by 10 bases and 4 bases, with 14 bases remaining between them. Germline lookup yields CDR1 MDHEN and CDR2 SYDVKM. The CDR3 has 12 amino acids. This CDR3 is CATVLAGYEQYF. CDR3 DNA: TGTGCCACCGTGCTAGCTGGATACGAGCAGTACTTC.

The J gene is TRBJ1-1, the V gene TRBV19; tentatively, D is TRBD1 (6 bases). CDR1 is LNHDA and CDR2 is SQIVND in the germline V gene (reference sequence). This CDR3 spans 17 amino acids. Trimming removed 8 bases at V and 1 base at J, with 23 bases between. CDR3 nucleotides: TGTGCCAGTCTTAAGGCTGGACAGAGGGGGTGGAACACTGAAGCTTTCTTT. Encoded protein: CASLKAGQRGWNTEAFF.

The CDR3 reads CASSSTSGGSYNEQFF. The CDR3 coding sequence is TGTGCCAGCAGCTCTACTAGCGGAGGCTCCTACAATGAGCAGTTCTTC. The rearrangement links TRBV9 to TRBJ2-1; 8 positions agree with TRBD2. CDR3 length: 16 amino acids. Germline V CDR1 and CDR2: SGDLS, YYNGEE. V trimming: 4 bases; J trimming: 0 bases; junction bases outside the gene matches: 6.

This clone was seen a handful of times. The V and J genes are TRBV4-1 and TRBJ1-5, with D unclear. Germline CDR1 and CDR2: MGHRA and YSYEKL. Trimming left V 6 bases short and J 4 bases short, with 10 bases between. This CDR3 is 13 amino acids long. This CDR3 reads CASSQPGNQPQHF. CDR3 nucleotides: TGCGCCAGCAGTCAACCGGGAAATCAGCCCCAGCATTTT.